This record covers a single T cell receptor beta chain. The junction shows a germline mismatch at one end, possibly a read error. This sample also contains other DNA sequences that code for the same CDR3. TCRdb's table, derived via immunoSEQ multiplex PCR, lists solely in-frame clones and lacks some. The sample lists around 51,000 clones, roughly 80% occurring once. This entry belongs to a study of control samples from healthy donors and cancer patients. CDR3 length: 15 residues. Germline CDR1 and CDR2: SGHNT and YYREEE (reference sequence). The sequence was collected from a man between 65 and 80 years old in good health. Input material: blood. This sequence joins TRBV5-4 and TRBJ1-1; no definite D call. Here the CDR3 reads CASSLVVGVNTEAFF. CDR3 nucleotides: TGTGCCAGCAGTTTGGTCGTCGGCGTGAACACTGAAGCTTTCTTT.